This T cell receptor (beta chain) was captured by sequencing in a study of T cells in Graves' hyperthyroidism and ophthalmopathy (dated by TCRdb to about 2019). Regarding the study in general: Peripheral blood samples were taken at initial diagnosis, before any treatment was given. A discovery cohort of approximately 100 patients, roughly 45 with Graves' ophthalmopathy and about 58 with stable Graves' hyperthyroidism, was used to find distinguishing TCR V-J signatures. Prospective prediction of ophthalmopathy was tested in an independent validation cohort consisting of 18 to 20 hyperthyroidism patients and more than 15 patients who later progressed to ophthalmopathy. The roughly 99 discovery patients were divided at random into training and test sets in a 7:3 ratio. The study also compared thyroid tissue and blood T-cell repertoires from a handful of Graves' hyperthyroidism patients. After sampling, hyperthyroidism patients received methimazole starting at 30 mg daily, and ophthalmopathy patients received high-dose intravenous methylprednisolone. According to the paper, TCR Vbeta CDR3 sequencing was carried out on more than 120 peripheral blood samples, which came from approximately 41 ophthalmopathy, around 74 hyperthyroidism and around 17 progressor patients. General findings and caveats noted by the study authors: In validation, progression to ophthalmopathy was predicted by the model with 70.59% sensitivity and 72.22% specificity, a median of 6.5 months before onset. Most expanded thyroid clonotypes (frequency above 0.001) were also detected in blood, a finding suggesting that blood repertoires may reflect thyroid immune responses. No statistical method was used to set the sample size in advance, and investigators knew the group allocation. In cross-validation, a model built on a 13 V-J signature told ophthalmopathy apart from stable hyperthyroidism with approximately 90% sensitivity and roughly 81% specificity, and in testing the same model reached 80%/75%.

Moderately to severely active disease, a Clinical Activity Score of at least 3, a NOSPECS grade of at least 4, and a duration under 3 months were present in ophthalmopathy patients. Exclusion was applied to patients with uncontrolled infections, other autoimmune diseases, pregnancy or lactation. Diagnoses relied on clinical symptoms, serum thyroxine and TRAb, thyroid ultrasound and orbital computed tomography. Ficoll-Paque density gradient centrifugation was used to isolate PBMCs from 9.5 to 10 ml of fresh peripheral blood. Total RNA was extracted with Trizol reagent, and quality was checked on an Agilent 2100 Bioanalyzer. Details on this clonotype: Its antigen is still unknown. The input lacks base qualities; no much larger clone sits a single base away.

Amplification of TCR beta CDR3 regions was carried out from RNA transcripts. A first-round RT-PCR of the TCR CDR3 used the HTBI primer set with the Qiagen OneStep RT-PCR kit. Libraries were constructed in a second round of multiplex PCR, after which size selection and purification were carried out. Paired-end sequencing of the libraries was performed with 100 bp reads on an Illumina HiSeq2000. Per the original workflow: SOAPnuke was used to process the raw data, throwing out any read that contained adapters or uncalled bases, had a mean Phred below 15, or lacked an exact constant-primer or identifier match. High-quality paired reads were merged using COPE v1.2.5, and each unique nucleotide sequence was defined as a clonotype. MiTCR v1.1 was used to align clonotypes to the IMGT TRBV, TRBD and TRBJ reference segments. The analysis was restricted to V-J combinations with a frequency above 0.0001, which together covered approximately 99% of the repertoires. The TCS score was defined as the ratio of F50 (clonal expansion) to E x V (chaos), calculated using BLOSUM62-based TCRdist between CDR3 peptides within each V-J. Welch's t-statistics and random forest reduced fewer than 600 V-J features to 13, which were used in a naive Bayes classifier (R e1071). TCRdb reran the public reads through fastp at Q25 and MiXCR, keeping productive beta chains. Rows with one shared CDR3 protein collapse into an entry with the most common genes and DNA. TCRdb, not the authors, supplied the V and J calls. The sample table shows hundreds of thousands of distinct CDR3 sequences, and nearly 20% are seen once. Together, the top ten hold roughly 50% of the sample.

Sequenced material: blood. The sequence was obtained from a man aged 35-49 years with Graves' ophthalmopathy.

The base sequence is TGCGCCAGCAGCCAAGTGAGGGGGGATGGGGCCAACGTCCTGACTTTC. Translation gives CASSQVRGDGANVLTF. The rearranged segments are TRBV4-3 and TRBJ2-6; the D call could be TRBD1 or TRBD2, with each sharing 6 bases. CDR1 and CDR2 (LGHNA, YSLEER) derive from the germline V gene. Deletion took 1 base off V and 3 bases off J, with a span of 10 bases between the germline ends. The CDR3 sequence holds 16 residues, the cysteine and phenylalanine included. Just CDR3 DNA is preserved here, 48 bases in frame from base 1.